This passage covers 23 T cell receptor beta chains from one sample sequenced in a study of tissue T cells after allogeneic stem cell transplantation. The method was immunoSEQ multiplex PCR; TCRdb's version includes in-frame clones alone and lacks a portion of them. The table includes 48,000 or so clones, roughly 75% detected once. Sequencing used sorted cells pooled from one or two spleens. The source is a pool of C57BL/6 mice in good health.

Remarks on this clone: Gene names and germline refer to mouse. The read ends 1 residue shy of where the CDR3 ends; the end is completed using the germline J gene. The genes are TRBV3 and TRBJ2-7; TRBD1 agrees at 7 bases. J lost 6 bases, V lost 1 base, and 3 bases had no gene match. The CDR3 runs to 13 residues. Germline CDR1 is SNHLY and CDR2 is FYNGKV (reference sequence). The CDR3 bases that were read are TGTGCCAGCAGCTTAGACAGGGGAGGTGAACAGTAC. Translation: CASSLDRGGEQY. Given in full, the CDR3 is CASSLDRGGEQYF.

As concerns this clone: Genes and germline are mouse. The CDR3 end is not reached by the read, which stops 1 residue before it; the germline J gene fills it in. The chain links TRBV2 to TRBJ2-4; D gene ambiguous. The CDR3 totals 14 residues. With 0 bases removed from V and 1 base from J, the gap between germline ends came to 5 bases. From germline, CDR1 is LGHNA and CDR2 YSYQKL. The chain's CDR3 is CASSQERGQNTLYF. The covered CDR3 bases are TGTGCCAGCAGCCAAGAAAGGGGTCAAAACACCTTGTAC.

This clone was recorded a few times. Germline and genes here are mouse. The read stops 1 residue short of the end of the CDR3; the missing end is completed from the germline J gene. The chain has TRBV2 and TRBJ2-1; D call uncertain. This CDR3 has 15 amino acids. V dropped 0 bases and J dropped 1 base, with 7 bases sitting between them. Germline CDR1 reads LGHNA; CDR2 reads YSYQKL. CDR3 protein: CASSQEARNYAEQFF. The DNA read from the CDR3 is TGTGCCAGCAGCCAAGAAGCCAGAAACTATGCTGAGCAGTTC.

This clone was counted between two and nine times. Gene names follow the mouse nomenclature. With the read ending 1 residue before the CDR3 end, the germline J gene is used to fill in that end. This chain joins TRBV5 and TRBJ2-7; 9 bases line up with TRBD2. Germline V gene lookup returns CDR1 LGHNA and CDR2 YNLKQL (reference sequence). Trimming at V came to 2 bases and at J to 4 bases, leaving 3 bases not matched to a gene. CDR3 length equals 14 residues. This chain's CDR3 is CASSQRLGEYEQYF. CDR3 DNA (partial): TGTGCCAGCAGCCAACGACTGGGGGAGTATGAACAGTAC.

A remark on this clone: The gene symbols are mouse symbols. Read data end 1 residue before the CDR3 end; the end is taken from the germline J gene. V is TRBV13-1 and J is TRBJ1-5; 9 bases map to TRBD1. V shed 0 bases and J 4 bases; nucleotides not matched to a gene: 2. CDR1 is NSHNY, CDR2 SYGAGN, per germline. The CDR3 is 15 amino acids. Incomplete CDR3 DNA: TGTGCCAGCAGTGATGCAGGGACAGGGAACCAGGCTCCGCTT. Translating it yields CASSDAGTGNQAPL. The complete CDR3 sequence is CASSDAGTGNQAPLF.

As for this clone: The listed genes are named as in mouse. The read terminates 1 residue ahead of where the CDR3 ends, so the germline J gene completes it. The genes are TRBV13-3 and TRBJ1-1; D gene uncertain. Trimming cost V 0 bases and J 1 base, with 4 bases left between them. Germline CDR1 is NNHDY and CDR2 is SYVADS. There are 13 residues in the CDR3. CDR3 loop: CASSDEGNTEVFF. Incomplete CDR3 DNA: TGTGCCAGCAGTGATGAGGGGAACACAGAAGTCTTC.

As regards this clone: Genes and germline are mouse. The CDR3 sequence: CTCSAETGGNQDTQYF. The part of the CDR3 DNA that was read is TGCACCTGCAGTGCAGAGACTGGGGGCAACCAAGACACCCAGTAC. The chain links TRBV1 to TRBJ2-5, with TRBD2 matching 9 bases. The sequenced fragment ends 1 residue before the CDR3 boundary, so the rest is inferred from the germline J gene. In germline, CDR1 is NSQYPW, CDR2 LRSPGD (reference sequence). This CDR3 has 16 amino acids. The junction had 1 base not matched to a gene; V was cut back by 0 bases and J by 0 bases.

Remarks on this clone: The listed genes are named as in mouse. From the germline J gene comes the end of the CDR3, since the read stops 1 residue before it. The chain combines TRBV2 with TRBJ2-1, with 12 bases fitting TRBD2. Trimming cost V 3 bases and J 7 bases; bases outside gene matches: 4. Per germline, CDR1 LGHNA and CDR2 YSYQKL. This CDR3 is 15 amino acids long. The sequenced CDR3 bases are TGTGCCAGCAGCCAGACTGGGGGGGCGCGGGCTGAGCAGTTC. This encodes CASSQTGGARAEQF. The whole CDR3 region reads CASSQTGGARAEQFF.

A remark on this clone: Mouse germline and gene names are used. The missing CDR3 end, 1 residue past where the read stops, is filled in from the germline J gene. This chain uses TRBV5 with TRBJ1-4, with TRBD1 as a possible D gene (6 bases). The CDR3 spans 13 residues. V was cut by 4 bases and J by 4 bases, with 7 bases left in between. Germline-derived CDR1 and CDR2 are LGHNA and YNLKQL (reference sequence). CDR3 sequence reads: CASSRDNNERLFF. CDR3 DNA (partial): TGTGCCAGCAGCCGGGACAACAACGAAAGATTATTT.

Worth noting for this clone: Gene names follow the mouse nomenclature. Partial CDR3 DNA: TGTGCCAGCAGTGATGGGACTGGGGTTAACCAAGACACCCAGTAC. It yields the protein CASSDGTGVNQDTQY. The entire CDR3 protein reads CASSDGTGVNQDTQYF. The genes are TRBV13-3 and TRBJ2-5; 9 nucleotides align to TRBD2. The CDR3 extends 1 residue past the end of the read, so its final part is completed from the germline J gene. CDR1 is NNHDY, CDR2 SYVADS, per germline. V dropped 0 bases and J dropped 0; count of bases not matched to a gene: 2. This CDR3 is built from 16 residues.

This clone appeared a few times. Any gene name here is a mouse gene name. The read ends 1 residue shy of where the CDR3 ends; the end is completed using the germline J gene. The V and J genes are TRBV17 and TRBJ2-4; unclear D gene. Between the trimmed V and J ends, which lost 2 bases and 3 bases, there was a span of 3 bases. Germline V gene lookup returns CDR1 MNHDT and CDR2 YYDKIL. The CDR3 covers 12 residues. CDR3 amino acids: CASSRQQNTLYF. The sequenced CDR3 bases are TGTGCTAGCAGTAGACAACAAAACACCTTGTAC.

Concerning this clone: The genes and germline here are from mouse. The observed sequence ends 1 residue before the CDR3 terminus, with the missing tail filled in from the germline J gene. J is TRBJ1-2 and V is TRBV20, with D hard to call. Germline assignment: CDR1 GFQATS and CDR2 STVNSAI. V lost 2 bases and J lost 1, with 5 bases in between. The length of the CDR3 is 12 residues. The CDR3 bases that were read are TGTGGTGCTAGGCGCAAAAACTCCGACTACACC. Translation: CGARRKNSDYT. Given in full, the CDR3 is CGARRKNSDYTF.

Notes on this clone: The germline and genes are mouse ones. The CDR3 goes on 1 residue after the read ends, and that part is filled in from the germline J gene. V gene TRBV31 combines with J gene TRBJ1-6; the match to TRBD1 covers 7 bases. TRBJ1-6 is an ORF, with its function uncertain. The CDR3 is 14 amino acids. V was pared by 2 bases and J by 2 bases, with 0 bases of the junction left unmatched. CDR1 is GKSSPN, CDR2 SITVG, per germline. The sequenced CDR3 bases are TGTGCCTGGAGTGGGACAGCCTATAATTCGCCCCTCTAC. Its translation: CAWSGTAYNSPLY. Given in full, the CDR3 is CAWSGTAYNSPLYF.

Turning to this clone: The gene names given are mouse names. The read finishes 1 residue shy of the CDR3 end, and the germline J gene is used to complete it. J is TRBJ2-2 and V is TRBV12-2, with D perhaps matching TRBD1 (6 bases). The ends were cut back, 2 bases at V and 1 base at J, with 10 bases in the middle. This CDR3 spans 15 amino acids. CDR1 is SGHLS and CDR2 is HYDKME in the germline V gene. The CDR3 DNA, read in part, is TGTGCCAGCTCTCCGGGACAAAAAAACACCGGGCAGCTCTAC. It codes for CASSPGQKNTGQLY. The entire CDR3 is CASSPGQKNTGQLYF.

About this clone: Gene names denote mouse genes. The read gets to within 1 residue of the CDR3 end, and the germline J gene fills in the rest. The rearrangement links TRBV4 to TRBJ1-1; D perhaps matches TRBD1 (6 bases). The CDR3 is 14 amino acids. Trimming left V 4 bases short and J 1 base short, with 10 bases between. The germline V gene encodes CDR1 LGHDT and CDR2 YNNKQL (reference sequence). The chain's CDR3 is CASSSRDKNTEVFF. The sequenced CDR3 bases are TGTGCCAGCAGCTCCCGGGACAAAAACACAGAAGTCTTC.

A single count supports this clone. Mouse gene names and germline throughout. The CDR3 end falls 1 residue outside the read, so it is completed with the germline J gene. The genes are TRBV5 and TRBJ2-4; maybe TRBD2 (6 bases). CDR1 is LGHNA and CDR2 is YNLKQL in the germline V gene (reference sequence). Trimming left V 0 bases short and J 0 bases short, with 10 bases between. The CDR3 is 16 amino acids. CDR3 sequence reads: CASSQDWDSSQNTLYF. CDR3 DNA (partial): TGTGCCAGCAGCCAAGATTGGGACTCTAGTCAAAACACCTTGTAC.

Worth noting for this clone: Gene names are the mouse ones. With the read ending 1 residue before the CDR3 end, the germline J gene is used to fill in that end. The chain is built from TRBV20 and TRBJ2-7, with D possibly called TRBD1 or TRBD2 (5 bases each). In germline, CDR1 is GFQATS, CDR2 STVNSAI. The CDR3 has 12 residues. V lost 1 base to trimming and J lost 4 bases, with 8 bases between them. CDR3 DNA (partial): TGTGGTGCTAGGGCGGGGGTTTATGAACAGTAC. Protein: CGARAGVYEQY. The entire CDR3 sequence reads CGARAGVYEQYF.

Regarding this clone: Gene names denote mouse genes. Read coverage stops 1 residue before the CDR3 terminus; the germline J gene supplies the remainder. This chain connects TRBV13-2 to TRBJ1-5; no clear D gene. Germline V lookup: CDR1 NNHNN, CDR2 SYGAGS (reference sequence). V was clipped by 0 bases and J by 0 bases, with 7 bases between them. The CDR3 extends over 15 amino acids. CDR3 amino acids: CASGDGRNNNQAPLF. Partial CDR3 DNA: TGTGCCAGCGGTGATGGCCGGAATAACAACCAGGCTCCGCTT.

Notes on this clone: The genes and germline here are from mouse. The read is 1 residue too short to cover the CDR3 end, so that end is filled in from the germline J gene. The sample contains more than one DNA sequence encoding this CDR3. The chain links TRBV1 to TRBJ2-5; no definite D call. Trimming took 0 bases from V and 7 from J, leaving 2 bases between them. The CDR3 is made up of 11 amino acids. CDR1 is NSQYPW, CDR2 LRSPGD, per germline (reference sequence). The CDR3 sequence: CTCSAENTQYF. The sequenced CDR3 bases are TGCACCTGCAGTGCAGAAAACACCCAGTAC.

This clone has only a few counts. These gene names are mouse names. The read halts 1 residue ahead of the CDR3 end, with the missing end drawn from the germline J gene. This chain connects TRBV13-1 to TRBJ2-7; tentative D call: TRBD1 (5 bases). CDR3 length: 12 amino acids. V gave up 0 bases and J gave up 4 bases, with 5 bases separating them. CDR1 is NSHNY, CDR2 SYGAGN, per germline. This CDR3 is CASSDEGYEQYF. Incomplete CDR3 DNA: TGTGCCAGCAGTGATGAGGGGTATGAACAGTAC.

This clone has just a few counts. Gene names denote mouse genes. The CDR3 end lies 1 residue beyond the end of the read and is filled in from the germline J gene. The chain couples TRBV2 to TRBJ2-2; TRBD1 aligns across 9 bases. CDR3 length: 16 amino acids. Germline V gene data show CDR1 as LGHNA and CDR2 as YSYQKL. Unmatched junction bases numbered 3, after V lost 0 bases and J lost 4 bases. The chain's CDR3 is CASSQEGQGGTGQLYF. CDR3 DNA, as far as it was read: TGTGCCAGCAGCCAAGAGGGACAGGGTGGCACCGGGCAGCTCTAC. The complete variable domain, with remaining parts taken from reference TRBV2 and TRBJ2-2, reads DPKIIQKPKYLVAVTGSEKILICEQYLGHNAMYWYRQSAKKPLEFMFSYSYQKLMDNQTASSRFQPQSSKKNHLDLQITALKPDDSATYFCASSQEGQGGTGQLYFGEGSKLTVL.

Details on this clone: The gene symbols are mouse symbols. The sequenced fragment ends 1 residue before the CDR3 boundary, so the rest is inferred from the germline J gene. V is TRBV13-3 and J is TRBJ2-7; 10 nucleotides agree with TRBD2. CDR1 is NNHDY, CDR2 SYVADS, per germline. Trimming at V came to 1 base and at J to 4 bases, leaving 2 bases not matched to a gene. The CDR3 runs to 14 residues. This chain's CDR3 is CASSDRTGGYEQYF. CDR3 DNA (partial): TGTGCCAGCAGTGATAGGACTGGGGGTTATGAACAGTAC.

Concerning this clone: Gene labels here are mouse ones. With the read ending 1 residue before the CDR3 end, the germline J gene is used to fill in that end. The chain couples TRBV20 to TRBJ2-5; TRBD1 might be the D (5 bases). This CDR3 spans 13 amino acids. Germline values: CDR1 GFQATS, CDR2 STVNSAI. V gave up 2 bases and J gave up 0 bases, with 6 bases separating them. CDR3 DNA, as far as it was read: TGTGGTGCTAGGTCAGGGAACCAAGACACCCAGTAC. Translation gives CGARSGNQDTQY. The CDR3 as a whole reads CGARSGNQDTQYF.